This TCR beta chain was captured in a study of T cells in women clearing cervical HPV infection (dated by TCRdb to 2016 to 2019). As for the study more broadly: The cases were 25 women with histologically confirmed HPV16-related CIN3 or worse, and 2 of those women had invasive cancers. Controls were 25 or so women whose single incident HPV16 infection cleared within 12 months without precancer or cancer developing. Case blood was taken at the visit when the lesion was first identified, whereas control blood was taken when infection was no longer detected. For cases, the median interval between lesion detection and blood sampling was roughly 150 days, with an interquartile range of roughly 90 to 200 days. HLA typing was available for only a few women, so HLA type could not be excluded as a confounder. This exploratory proof-of-principle case-control study, nested within the Guanacaste HPV Natural History Study in Costa Rica, compared TCR repertoires among women with different cervical HPV16 outcomes. Cases and controls were matched on year of sample collection and on age within five years. Median age was about 30 years in cases versus over 37 in controls, and baseline characteristics did not differ significantly. In the parent cohort, around 9,800 women aged 18 or older were enrolled in Guanacaste, Costa Rica, during about 1993 to 1994 and then followed for under 9 years. Quality controls consisted of five blinded duplicates per group, for a total of roughly 60 samples made up of about 50 participants and roughly 10 replicates. Study-wide findings and limitations: Because T-cell numbers per sample were unknown, differences in richness could reflect varying T-cell content rather than repertoire biology. Across sequencing depths, CIN3+ cases showed significantly higher TCR repertoire richness than controls, but evenness did not differ between the groups. Because of the cross-sectional design, the study could not determine whether the associations came before infection or resulted from infection, and neither effector/memory subsets nor HPV-specific T cells were isolated. TRBV6-7 relative abundance was lower in cases than in controls (around 0.11% versus 0.16%; Bonferroni P = 0.0008). Random forest classifiers combining richness and V gene abundances distinguished cases from controls with an estimated AUC of about 0.8.

Every participant had a single incident cervical HPV16 infection, and women with prevalent HPV16 infections were excluded. Cervical HPV DNA was detected with MY09/MY11 PCR, and genotyping was done with dot-blot hybridization. Around 16 mL of heparinized blood was centrifuged, after which the buffy coat was aliquoted, frozen at -30 degrees C, and then stored at -80 degrees C. QIAGEN kits were used to extract genomic DNA from the buffy coat specimens. The immunoSEQ assay used multiplex PCR to amplify TCR beta CDR3 regions from an average of about 1,200 ng of genomic DNA per sample. Primer bias was corrected in the assay by using a complete synthetic TCR repertoire to establish an amplification baseline. The amplicons were sequenced on the Illumina platform. In the paper's pipeline: Error correction of the sequences involved clustering with frequency ratios plus a modified nearest-neighbor algorithm, after which the sequences were analyzed in the immunoSEQ Analyzer using IMGT gene definitions. At each rarefaction depth, TCR richness and evenness were averaged across 20 rarefaction repeats, and any sample with fewer sequences than the depth was left out. Wilcoxon rank sum tests with FDR correction were used to compare V, D and J gene relative abundances between the groups. Blinded duplicates gave an intraclass correlation of under 97% for TCR richness and an average of roughly 82% across about 65 gene segments. The immuneACCESS repertoire file appears here via TCRdb, limited to in-frame rearrangements. These files lack a portion of the clones; in checked studies, under half of the deficit traces to unresolved V genes, and the cause of the others is not known. From that table come the V and J calls and clone size; the DNA was used to work out D and trimming. The table of this sample itemizes tens of thousands of clones. The ten largest clones represent 9% to 15% of the sample.

In the case of this clone: Its antigen has not been determined. The read is 3 residues too short to cover the CDR3 end, so that end is filled in from the germline J gene.

From the cysteine up to the phenylalanine, the CDR3 has a length of 13 residues. Of the CDR3's DNA, 30 bases were read; they are in frame from base 1. The germline V gene supplies CDR1 MNHNS and CDR2 SASEGT. The sample taken for sequencing was blood buffy coat. This chain joins TRBV6-1 to TRBJ2-4; TRBD1 is possibly the D segment (5 matching bases). The sequence derives from a woman between 18 and 70 years old with a cervical HPV16 infection that either progressed to CIN3+ or cleared (not recorded which). CDR3 DNA, as far as it was read: TGTGCCAGCAGTGTGACAGAGTTTGATGGT. Translated, it reads CASSVTEFDG. The whole CDR3 protein reads CASSVTEFDGQYF.